This T cell receptor (beta chain) was documented in a study of blood T cell repertoires in COVID-19. Study details: Some COVID-19 samples were acute and others convalescent; all came from the United States, Italy and Spain. T cells, B-cell-depleted T cells, or PBMCs supplied cDNA or gDNA.

Authors' methods: How many nucleated cells were present was estimated from reference gene primer amplification. Method: immunoSEQ multiplex PCR; TCRdb's copy keeps in-frame clones and lacks some. V and J calls and clone size are those listed in that table; D and trimming were worked out from the DNA. This repertoire shows roughly 28,000 clones, around 83% found once; its top ten account for 60% to 80%. The CDR3 is made up of 15 amino acids. Germline V lookup: CDR1 SGHVS, CDR2 FQNEAQ. The trim removed 3 bases at V and 7 bases at J, leaving 8 bases unmatched. This rearrangement joins TRBV7-8 to TRBJ1-5, with TRBD1 matching over 8 bases. Sequencing used peripheral blood. The clonotype originates from a man between 70 and 80 years old with acute or convalescent COVID-19. This CDR3 reads CASSFLGQGGQPQHF. CDR3 nucleotide sequence: TGTGCCAGCAGCTTTCTCGGACAGGGCGGCCAGCCCCAGCATTTT.